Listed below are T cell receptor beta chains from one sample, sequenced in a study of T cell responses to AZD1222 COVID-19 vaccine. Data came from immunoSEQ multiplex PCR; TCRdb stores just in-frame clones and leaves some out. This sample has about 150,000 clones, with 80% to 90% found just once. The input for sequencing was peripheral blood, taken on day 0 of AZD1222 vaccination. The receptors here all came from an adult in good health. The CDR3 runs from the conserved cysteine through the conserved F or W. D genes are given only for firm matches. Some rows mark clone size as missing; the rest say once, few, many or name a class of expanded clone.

CDR3 DNA: TGTGCCAGCAGCTGGAGGGAGGATGAGCAGTTCTTC
CDR3 protein: CASSWREDEQFF
D gene: .
J gene: TRBJ2-1
clone size: .
V gene: TRBV7-2

CDR3 DNA: TGTGCCAGCAGCGTAGAATTAGGCAACTACGAGCAGTACTTC
CDR3 protein: CASSVELGNYEQYF
D gene: .
J gene: TRBJ2-7
clone size: .
V gene: TRBV9

CDR3 DNA: TGTGCCAGCAGCCCCGGGACAGGGGGACTTCTCTCCTACGAGCAGTACTTC
CDR3 protein: CASSPGTGGLLSYEQYF
D gene: TRBD1
J gene: TRBJ2-7
clone size: few
V gene: TRBV11-2

CDR3 DNA: TGTGCCAGCAGCGCGGACCGGGGCTATGGCTACACCTTC
CDR3 protein: CASSADRGYGYTF
D gene: .
J gene: TRBJ1-2
clone size: .
V gene: TRBV14

CDR3 DNA: TGTGCCAGCAGCACCTTAGCGGGGGCCTACAATGAGCAGTTCTTC
CDR3 protein: CASSTLAGAYNEQFF
D gene: TRBD2
J gene: TRBJ2-1
clone size: .
V gene: TRBV9

CDR3 DNA: TGTGCCAGCAGTTTATCCCTCGACAGGGGGCGACCCTACAATGAGCAGTTCTTC
CDR3 protein: CASSLSLDRGRPYNEQFF
D gene: TRBD1
J gene: TRBJ2-1
clone size: .
V gene: TRBV27

CDR3 DNA: TGTGCCAGCAGCCTGGGAGGGACAGGGGTGTACGAGCAGTACTTC
CDR3 protein: CASSLGGTGVYEQYF
D gene: TRBD1
J gene: TRBJ2-7
clone size: .
V gene: TRBV5-6

CDR3 DNA: TGTGCCAGCAGCCAAGAGAAGGGGACCTATAATTCACCCCTCCACTTT
CDR3 protein: CASSQEKGTYNSPLHF
D gene: .
J gene: TRBJ1-6
clone size: .
V gene: TRBV14

CDR3 DNA: TGCAGTGCTCCCAGGGAGTTTGGCTACACCTTC
CDR3 protein: CSAPREFGYTF
D gene: .
J gene: TRBJ1-2
clone size: once
V gene: TRBV20-1

CDR3 DNA: TGTGCCAGCAGCCCCGTAGTGACCTACGAGCAGTACTTC
CDR3 protein: CASSPVVTYEQYF
D gene: .
J gene: TRBJ2-7
clone size: .
V gene: TRBV5-6

CDR3 DNA: TGTGCCAGCAGCTTTGGCAGGACCACGGGAGATACGCAGTATTTT
CDR3 protein: CASSFGRTTGDTQYF
D gene: .
J gene: TRBJ2-3
clone size: .
V gene: TRBV7-6

CDR3 DNA: TGTGCCAGCTACGACCCGATGGGGATTCAGCAGTTCTTC
CDR3 protein: CASYDPMGIQQFF
D gene: .
J gene: TRBJ2-1
clone size: once
V gene: TRBV6-5

CDR3 DNA: TGTGCCAGCAGCTTAGGCCGACTGGGCGGGGGGGCCGGAACCTACGAGCAGTACTTC
CDR3 protein: CASSLGRLGGGAGTYEQYF
D gene: TRBD2
J gene: TRBJ2-7
clone size: .
V gene: TRBV7-9

CDR3 DNA: TGTGCCAGCAGCCCAGGGTCCTACGAGCAGTACTTC
CDR3 protein: CASSPGSYEQYF
D gene: .
J gene: TRBJ2-7
clone size: .
V gene: TRBV3-1/TRBV3-2

CDR3 DNA: TGTGCCAGCACCCCCGGGAGTCAGCCCCAGCATTTT
CDR3 protein: CASTPGSQPQHF
D gene: .
J gene: TRBJ1-5
clone size: .
V gene: TRBV27